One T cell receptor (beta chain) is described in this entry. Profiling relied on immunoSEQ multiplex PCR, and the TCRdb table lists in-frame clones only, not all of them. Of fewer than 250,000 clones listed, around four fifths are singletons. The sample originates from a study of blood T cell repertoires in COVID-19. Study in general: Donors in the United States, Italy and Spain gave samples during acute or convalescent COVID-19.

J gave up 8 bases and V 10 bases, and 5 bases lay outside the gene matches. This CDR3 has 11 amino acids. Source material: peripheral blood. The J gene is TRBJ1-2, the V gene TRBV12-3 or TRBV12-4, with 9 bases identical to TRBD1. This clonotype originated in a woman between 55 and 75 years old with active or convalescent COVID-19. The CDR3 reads CATTGGEGYTF. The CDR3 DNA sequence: TGTGCCACCACAGGGGGCGAAGGCTACACCTTC.